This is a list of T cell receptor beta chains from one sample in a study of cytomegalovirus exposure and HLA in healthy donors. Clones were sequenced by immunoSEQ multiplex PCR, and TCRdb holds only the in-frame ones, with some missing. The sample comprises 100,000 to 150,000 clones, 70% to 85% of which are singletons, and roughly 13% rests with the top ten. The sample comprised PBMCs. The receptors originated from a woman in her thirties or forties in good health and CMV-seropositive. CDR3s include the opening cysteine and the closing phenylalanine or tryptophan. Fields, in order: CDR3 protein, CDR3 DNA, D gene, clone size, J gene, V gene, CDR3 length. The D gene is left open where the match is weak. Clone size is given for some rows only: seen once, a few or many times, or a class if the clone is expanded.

CDR3aa: CASRGGANYGYTF
CDR3nt: TGTGCCAGCAGGGGGGGAGCTAACTATGGCTACACCTTC
d_gene: -
abundance: few
j_gene: TRBJ1-2
v_gene: TRBV2
len: 13

CDR3aa: CASSVESHTDTQYF
CDR3nt: TGTGCCAGCAGCGTAGAGAGCCACACAGATACGCAGTATTTT
d_gene: -
abundance: -
j_gene: TRBJ2-3
v_gene: TRBV9
len: 14

CDR3aa: CAISESAATDTQYF
CDR3nt: TGTGCCATCAGTGAGTCGGCAGCGACAGATACGCAGTATTTT
d_gene: -
abundance: -
j_gene: TRBJ2-3
v_gene: TRBV10-3
len: 14

CDR3aa: CASSSVAGRTEAEQFF
CDR3nt: TGTGCCAGCAGCTCCGTGGCGGGACGTACGGAAGCTGAGCAGTTCTTC
d_gene: -
abundance: -
j_gene: TRBJ2-1
v_gene: TRBV5-4
len: 16

CDR3aa: CASRDDRATGEKLFF
CDR3nt: TGTGCCAGCAGAGACGACAGGGCGACGGGTGAAAAACTGTTTTTT
d_gene: TRBD1
abundance: -
j_gene: TRBJ1-4
v_gene: TRBV6-5
len: 15

CDR3aa: CASSFLAGVAETQYF
CDR3nt: TGCGCCAGCAGCTTTCTAGCGGGAGTAGCGGAGACCCAGTACTTC
d_gene: TRBD2
abundance: -
j_gene: TRBJ2-5
v_gene: TRBV5-1
len: 15

CDR3aa: CASSKGQAQETQYF
CDR3nt: TGCGCCAGCAGCAAGGGACAAGCGCAAGAGACCCAGTACTTC
d_gene: -
abundance: -
j_gene: TRBJ2-5
v_gene: TRBV5-1
len: 14

CDR3aa: CASSSPIEETQYF
CDR3nt: TGCGCCAGCAGCTCCCCTATTGAAGAGACCCAGTACTTC
d_gene: -
abundance: -
j_gene: TRBJ2-5
v_gene: TRBV5-1
len: 13

CDR3aa: CATRDTSENTGELFF
CDR3nt: TGTGCCACTCGGGATACTAGCGAGAACACCGGGGAGCTGTTTTTT
d_gene: TRBD2
abundance: -
j_gene: TRBJ2-2
v_gene: TRBV2
len: 15

CDR3aa: CASMWTLFEGNQPQHF
CDR3nt: TGTGCCAGTATGTGGACACTCTTTGAGGGCAATCAGCCCCAGCATTTT
d_gene: -
abundance: -
j_gene: TRBJ1-5
v_gene: TRBV19
len: 16

CDR3aa: CASSINRGNTEAFF
CDR3nt: TGTGCCAGTAGTATTAACAGGGGGAACACTGAAGCTTTCTTT
d_gene: TRBD1
abundance: -
j_gene: TRBJ1-1
v_gene: TRBV19
len: 14

CDR3aa: CASSQVISTGELFF
CDR3nt: TGCGCCAGCAGCCAAGTAATTTCCACCGGGGAGCTGTTTTTT
d_gene: -
abundance: -
j_gene: TRBJ2-2
v_gene: TRBV4-1
len: 14

CDR3aa: CASSQTGQGTNEKLFF
CDR3nt: TGCGCCAGCAGCCAAACGGGACAGGGCACTAATGAAAAACTGTTTTTT
d_gene: TRBD1
abundance: -
j_gene: TRBJ1-4
v_gene: TRBV5-1
len: 16

CDR3aa: CASSLQGISDEQFF
CDR3nt: TGTGCCAGCAGCTTACAGGGAATCAGCGATGAGCAGTTCTTC
d_gene: -
abundance: -
j_gene: TRBJ2-1
v_gene: TRBV7-3
len: 14

CDR3aa: CASSYRTSGRKTQYF
CDR3nt: TGTGCCAGCAGTTACAGGACTAGCGGGAGAAAGACCCAGTACTTC
d_gene: TRBD2
abundance: few
j_gene: TRBJ2-5
v_gene: TRBV6-5
len: 15

CDR3aa: CAIRGGERETQYF
CDR3nt: TGTGCCATCAGGGGCGGGGAACGGGAGACCCAGTACTTC
d_gene: -
abundance: -
j_gene: TRBJ2-5
v_gene: TRBV10-3
len: 13

CDR3aa: CASSNTPSSYNEQFF
CDR3nt: TGCGCCAGCAGCAATACCCCTAGCTCCTACAATGAGCAGTTCTTC
d_gene: -
abundance: once
j_gene: TRBJ2-1
v_gene: TRBV5-1
len: 15

CDR3aa: CASSPMGGKGYQPQHF
CDR3nt: TGTGCCAGCTCACCAATGGGAGGTAAGGGCTATCAGCCCCAGCATTTT
d_gene: -
abundance: -
j_gene: TRBJ1-5
v_gene: TRBV18
len: 16

CDR3aa: CASSLVTSGYNEQFF
CDR3nt: TGTGCCAGCAGCTTAGTAACTAGCGGTTACAATGAGCAGTTCTTC
d_gene: TRBD2
abundance: -
j_gene: TRBJ2-1
v_gene: TRBV7-8
len: 15

CDR3aa: CASSLVTRGNQPQHF
CDR3nt: TGTGCCAGCAGCTTAGTGACTCGAGGGAACCAGCCCCAGCATTTT
d_gene: -
abundance: once
j_gene: TRBJ1-5
v_gene: TRBV7-9
len: 15

CDR3aa: CASSQSFRFNQPQHF
CDR3nt: TGCGCCAGCAGTCAATCTTTTAGATTCAATCAGCCCCAGCATTTT
d_gene: -
abundance: -
j_gene: TRBJ1-5
v_gene: TRBV23-1
len: 15

CDR3aa: CASSRTSDNPEQYF
CDR3nt: TGTGCCAGCAGTAGGACTAGCGATAACCCCGAGCAGTACTTC
d_gene: TRBD2
abundance: -
j_gene: TRBJ2-7
v_gene: TRBV6-6
len: 14

CDR3aa: CACHPTGNTEAFF
CDR3nt: TGTGCCTGTCACCCTACAGGGAACACTGAAGCTTTCTTT
d_gene: -
abundance: -
j_gene: TRBJ1-1
v_gene: TRBV30
len: 13

CDR3aa: CASSLTGVNEKLFF
CDR3nt: TGTGCCAGCAGTTTGACAGGCGTTAATGAAAAACTGTTTTTT
d_gene: -
abundance: -
j_gene: TRBJ1-4
v_gene: TRBV5-5
len: 14

CDR3aa: CASSLGQGRNEQFF
CDR3nt: TGTGCCAGCAGCTTGGGACAGGGTAGAAATGAGCAGTTCTTC
d_gene: TRBD1
abundance: once
j_gene: TRBJ2-1
v_gene: TRBV5-4
len: 14

CDR3aa: CASSERNRVGTGELFF
CDR3nt: TGTGCCAGCAGTGAACGGAACAGGGTCGGCACCGGGGAGCTGTTTTTT
d_gene: -
abundance: -
j_gene: TRBJ2-2
v_gene: TRBV6-1
len: 16

CDR3aa: CASSSSSKNEQYF
CDR3nt: TGTGCCAGCAGTAGTTCTAGTAAGAACGAGCAGTACTTC
d_gene: -
abundance: -
j_gene: TRBJ2-7
v_gene: TRBV2
len: 13

CDR3aa: CASTKNRGPFFNTEAFF
CDR3nt: TGTGCCAGCACCAAAAACAGGGGACCGTTCTTTAACACTGAAGCTTTCTTT
d_gene: TRBD1
abundance: -
j_gene: TRBJ1-1
v_gene: TRBV7-8
len: 17

CDR3aa: CASSPPPVEQYF
CDR3nt: TGTGCCAGCAGCCCCCCCCCTGTCGAGCAGTACTTC
d_gene: -
abundance: once
j_gene: TRBJ2-7
v_gene: TRBV7-8
len: 12

CDR3aa: CASSHPGLAGPYEQYF
CDR3nt: TGTGCCAGCAGCCACCCCGGACTAGCGGGGCCTTACGAGCAGTACTTC
d_gene: TRBD2
abundance: -
j_gene: TRBJ2-7
v_gene: TRBV7-9
len: 16

CDR3aa: CASSLTGLGNTIYF
CDR3nt: TGTGCCAGCAGTTTGACAGGCCTGGGAAACACCATATATTTT
d_gene: -
abundance: -
j_gene: TRBJ1-3
v_gene: TRBV27
len: 14

CDR3aa: CAWSSTGPDTQYF
CDR3nt: TGTGCCTGGAGTTCTACAGGGCCAGATACGCAGTATTTT
d_gene: -
abundance: few
j_gene: TRBJ2-3
v_gene: TRBV30
len: 13

CDR3aa: CASSLGEMVAGQISYEQYF
CDR3nt: TGCGCCAGCAGCTTGGGTGAAATGGTGGCAGGGCAAATCTCCTACGAGCAGTACTTC
d_gene: -
abundance: -
j_gene: TRBJ2-7
v_gene: TRBV5-1
len: 19

CDR3aa: CASSYSGGRGDEQYF
CDR3nt: TGTGCCAGCAGTTACTCTGGCGGGAGAGGGGACGAGCAGTACTTC
d_gene: TRBD2
abundance: -
j_gene: TRBJ2-7
v_gene: TRBV6-6
len: 15

CDR3aa: CASSLVSGYNEQFF
CDR3nt: TGCGCCAGCAGCTTGGTGTCCGGGTACAATGAGCAGTTCTTC
d_gene: -
abundance: -
j_gene: TRBJ2-1
v_gene: TRBV5-1
len: 14

CDR3aa: CASSLGGSYGYTF
CDR3nt: TGTGCCAGCAGCTTGGGGGGCTCCTATGGCTACACCTTC
d_gene: -
abundance: -
j_gene: TRBJ1-2
v_gene: TRBV5-4
len: 13

CDR3aa: CASSLEGDRPWSTEAFF
CDR3nt: TGTGCCAGCAGCTTGGAGGGGGACAGGCCATGGAGCACTGAAGCTTTCTTT
d_gene: TRBD1
abundance: -
j_gene: TRBJ1-1
v_gene: TRBV5-6
len: 17

CDR3aa: CASSEGVRGGLGAIQPQHF
CDR3nt: TGTGCCAGCAGTGAAGGGGTCAGGGGTGGGCTAGGAGCAATCCAGCCCCAGCATTTT
d_gene: -
abundance: -
j_gene: TRBJ1-5
v_gene: TRBV2
len: 19

CDR3aa: CASSYGTGREKLFF
CDR3nt: TGCGCCAGCAGCTATGGGACAGGGAGGGAAAAACTGTTTTTT
d_gene: TRBD1
abundance: -
j_gene: TRBJ1-4
v_gene: TRBV5-1
len: 14

CDR3aa: CASSSALVINYF
CDR3nt: TGTGCCAGCAGCTCCGCCCTAGTGATCAACTACTTC
d_gene: -
abundance: once
j_gene: TRBJ2-7
v_gene: TRBV28
len: 12

CDR3aa: CSVGTGGHEQYF
CDR3nt: TGCAGCGTCGGGACAGGGGGCCATGAGCAGTACTTC
d_gene: TRBD1
abundance: -
j_gene: TRBJ2-7
v_gene: TRBV29-1
len: 12

CDR3aa: CASSSMGQINYGYTF
CDR3nt: TGTGCCAGCAGCTCAATGGGACAGATTAACTATGGCTACACCTTC
d_gene: -
abundance: few
j_gene: TRBJ1-2
v_gene: TRBV7-5
len: 15

CDR3aa: CASSPDTNTEAFF
CDR3nt: TGTGCCAGCAGCCCGGACACGAACACTGAAGCTTTCTTT
d_gene: -
abundance: many
j_gene: TRBJ1-1
v_gene: TRBV14
len: 13

CDR3aa: CASSVQGKSPLHF
CDR3nt: TGTGCCAGCAGTGTACAGGGGAAATCACCCCTCCACTTT
d_gene: TRBD1
abundance: -
j_gene: TRBJ1-6
v_gene: TRBV6-1
len: 13

CDR3aa: CASSEGLANTEAFF
CDR3nt: TGTGCCAGCAGTGAGGGACTGGCGAACACTGAAGCTTTCTTT
d_gene: -
abundance: -
j_gene: TRBJ1-1
v_gene: TRBV6-1
len: 14

CDR3aa: CASSPSGRRYTQYF
CDR3nt: TGTGCCAGTAGTCCTAGCGGGAGGAGATATACGCAGTATTTT
d_gene: TRBD2
abundance: -
j_gene: TRBJ2-3
v_gene: TRBV19
len: 14

CDR3aa: CASSPLGQGRTDTQYF
CDR3nt: TGTGCCAGCAGCCCCCTCGGACAGGGCCGCACAGATACGCAGTATTTT
d_gene: TRBD1
abundance: -
j_gene: TRBJ2-3
v_gene: TRBV9
len: 16

CDR3aa: CASSLYQGSTEAFF
CDR3nt: TGTGCCAGCAGCCTATATCAGGGTAGCACTGAAGCTTTCTTT
d_gene: -
abundance: -
j_gene: TRBJ1-1
v_gene: TRBV7-2
len: 14

CDR3aa: CASKGVDSYEQYF
CDR3nt: TGTGCCAGCAAAGGGGTAGACTCCTACGAGCAGTACTTC
d_gene: -
abundance: few
j_gene: TRBJ2-7
v_gene: TRBV2
len: 13

CDR3aa: CASSLRTGTGEGYTF
CDR3nt: TGTGCCAGCAGCTTAAGGACCGGGACAGGGGAGGGCTACACCTTC
d_gene: TRBD1
abundance: -
j_gene: TRBJ1-2
v_gene: TRBV7-8
len: 15

CDR3aa: CSVRRDSHEQYF
CDR3nt: TGCAGCGTTCGCCGGGACAGTCACGAGCAGTACTTC
d_gene: TRBD1
abundance: -
j_gene: TRBJ2-7
v_gene: TRBV29-1
len: 12

CDR3aa: CASSLGVAGIPPPYEQYF
CDR3nt: TGTGCCAGCAGCTTAGGGGTAGCGGGAATACCCCCTCCCTACGAGCAGTACTTC
d_gene: TRBD2
abundance: -
j_gene: TRBJ2-7
v_gene: TRBV7-8
len: 18

CDR3aa: CASSQGVNYGYTF
CDR3nt: TGCGCCAGCAGCCAAGGGGTTAACTATGGCTACACCTTC
d_gene: -
abundance: -
j_gene: TRBJ1-2
v_gene: TRBV5-1
len: 13

CDR3aa: CSVEVRGYEQYF
CDR3nt: TGCAGCGTTGAAGTCAGGGGTTACGAGCAGTACTTC
d_gene: -
abundance: -
j_gene: TRBJ2-7
v_gene: TRBV29-1
len: 12